These 18 T cell receptor beta chains were sequenced from one sample in a study of cytomegalovirus exposure and HLA in healthy donors. Vbeta (60) and Jbeta (13) primers were used in the PCR. TCRdb keeps only in-frame clones here, not all; method: immunoSEQ multiplex PCR. This table has fewer than 110,000 clones, roughly 82% appearing once. Material for sequencing was PBMCs. All receptors derive from a man aged 50-60 years in good health and CMV-seronegative.

This clone appeared once. V usage is TRBV5-1 and J usage is TRBJ2-1; 11 bases agree with TRBD2. With V trimmed by 4 bases and J by 7 bases, 10 bases remained unmatched. This CDR3 spans 16 amino acids. The germline gives CDR1 SGHRS, CDR2 YFSETQ. CDR3 bases: TGCGCCAGCAGCGGAAATAGCGGGAGGGCCTTAAATGAGCAGTTCTTC. This codes for CASSGNSGRALNEQFF. The whole variable domain, filled in from reference TRBV5-1 and TRBJ2-1, reads KAGVTQTPRYLIKTRGQQVTLSCSPISGHRSVSWYQQTPGQGLQFLFEYFSETQRNKGNFPGRFSGRQFSNSRSEMNVSTLELGDSALYLCASSGNSGRALNEQFFGPGTRLTVL.

V usage is TRBV5-4 and J usage is TRBJ2-5; 12 bases are a match to TRBD2. The CDR3 runs to 16 residues. Looked up from germline, CDR1 is SGHNT and CDR2 is YYREEE (reference sequence). V shed 4 bases and J 5 bases; nucleotides not matched to a gene: 9. The CDR3 here is CASSAYLAGGVETQYF. CDR3 in DNA: TGTGCCAGCAGCGCCTACCTAGCGGGAGGGGTGGAGACCCAGTACTTC.

The chain recombines TRBV7-9 with TRBJ1-2; weak D call: TRBD1 (6 bases). The CDR3 runs 13 residues. Germline lookup yields CDR1 SEHNR and CDR2 FQNEAQ (reference sequence). The V end lost 4 bases, the J end lost 7 bases, and 13 bases lay between the germline ends. The CDR3 DNA reads as TGTGCCAGCAGCTCCCTGGGGGCGGGTGGCTACACCTTC. It codes for CASSSLGAGGYTF.

The chain couples TRBV28 to TRBJ1-5, with 7 bases identical to TRBD1. The CDR3 covers 15 residues. The germline CDR1 and CDR2 sequences are MDHEN and SYDVKM. The junction had 1 base not matched to a gene; V was cut back by 1 base and J by 1 base. The CDR3 DNA follows: TGTGCCAGCAGTTTATTGGGACAGAGCAATCAGCCCCAGCATTTT. Encoded protein: CASSLLGQSNQPQHF.

This chain uses TRBV30 with TRBJ1-5; D gene ambiguous. CDR3 length equals 14 residues. V lost 1 base and J lost 4, with 11 bases in between. Germline V gene lookup returns CDR1 GTSNPN and CDR2 SVGIG (reference sequence). The CDR3, as DNA: TGTGCCTGGAGTGCATTAACAAATAATCAGCCCCAGCATTTT. Translated: CAWSALTNNQPQHF.

This clone was observed a few times. The genes are TRBV7-3 and TRBJ1-1, with D perhaps matching TRBD1 (5 bases). The ends were cut back, 6 bases at V and 1 base at J, with 15 bases in the middle. Germline CDR1 is SGHTA and CDR2 is FQGTGA. The length of the CDR3 is 15 residues. Here the CDR3 reads CASSPMGGWNTEAFF. The CDR3, as DNA: TGTGCCAGCAGTCCTATGGGGGGTTGGAACACTGAAGCTTTCTTT.

The chain joins TRBV10-3 to TRBJ2-7; TRBD2 might be the D (5 bases). Per the germline V gene, CDR1 is ENHRY and CDR2 is SYGVKD. This CDR3 spans 14 amino acids. The V end was cut by 10 bases, the J end by 2 bases, with 18 bases between. CDR3 amino acids: CATRKGRGTYEQYF. CDR3 in DNA: TGTGCCACCAGAAAAGGTCGGGGTACCTACGAGCAGTACTTC.

The V gene is TRBV30, the J gene TRBJ2-1; 9 nucleotides align to TRBD1. The CDR3 has 12 residues. V gave up 6 bases and J gave up 9 bases; unmatched junction bases: 6. The germline gives CDR1 GTSNPN, CDR2 SVGIG (reference sequence). As DNA, the CDR3 is TGTGCCTGTAGGACAGGGGCGGGTGAGCAGTTCTTC. Amino acid sequence: CACRTGAGEQFF.

The V call is TRBV29-1, the J call TRBJ2-1; TRBD1 aligns across 7 bases. The V and J ends lost 4 bases and 0 bases, in that order; junction bases with no gene match: 9. Germline V gene lookup returns CDR1 SQVTM and CDR2 ANQGSEA. This CDR3 is built from 16 residues. The chain's CDR3 is CSVVILQGSSYNEQFF. CDR3 in DNA: TGCAGCGTTGTCATTCTACAGGGGAGCTCCTACAATGAGCAGTTCTTC.

The CDR3 is CASGRRGGNTEAFF. The CDR3 bases are TGTGCCAGCGGAAGAAGAGGGGGGAACACTGAAGCTTTCTTT. The gene calls are TRBV28 and TRBJ1-1; D is possibly TRBD1 (6 bases). The CDR3 consists of 14 residues. V lost 8 bases and J 1 base, leaving 14 bases between the germline ends. Germline V gene lookup returns CDR1 MDHEN and CDR2 SYDVKM.

DNA for the CDR3: TGTGCCAGCAGTGGGGGGACAGACAAAGAACCCTACGAGCAGTACTTC. Its translation is CASSGGTDKEPYEQYF. V usage is TRBV6-6 and J usage is TRBJ2-7; the D gene is possibly TRBD1 (7 bases). Deletions cut 5 bases from V and 2 bases from J, with 19 bases between. There are 16 residues in the CDR3. Germline values: CDR1 MNHNY, CDR2 SVGAGI (reference sequence).

Details on this clone: The junction does not match germline at one end; this may be a read error. The chain recombines TRBV5-5 with TRBJ2-7, with 9 bases aligning to TRBD2. Per germline, CDR1 SGHKS and CDR2 YYEKEE (reference sequence). The length of the CDR3 is 18 residues. The CDR3, as DNA: TGCGCCAGCAGCCAATCAGTCCTTGCGGGAGGGGGGTACTACGAGCAGTACTTC. Translated: CASSQSVLAGGGYYEQYF.

This chain uses TRBV6-6 with TRBJ2-7; TRBD1 aligns across 7 bases. Trimming cost V 6 bases and J 5 bases; bases outside gene matches: 10. Germline V gene lookup returns CDR1 MNHNY and CDR2 SVGAGI (reference sequence). There are 14 residues in the CDR3. CDR3 loop: CASSIPDRVDEQYF. CDR3 coding DNA: TGTGCCAGCAGCATACCCGACAGGGTAGACGAGCAGTACTTC.

The chain uses TRBV6-6 and TRBJ1-5; a weak D match, TRBD1 (6 bases). Per germline, CDR1 MNHNY and CDR2 SVGAGI (reference sequence). V gave up 5 bases and J gave up 5 bases, with 13 bases separating them. CDR3 length: 14 residues. The CDR3 DNA is TGTGCCAGCAGTCGAAGGGGGGGGGATCAGCCCCAGCATTTT. Its translation is CASSRRGGDQPQHF.

The CDR3 loop reads CASSVGQGPYEQYF. The CDR3 nucleotides are TGTGCCAGCAGCGTCGGACAGGGTCCCTACGAGCAGTACTTC. The chain employs TRBV5-5 and TRBJ2-7; TRBD1 matches at 8 bases. The CDR3 loop spans 14 amino acids. V was pared by 4 bases and J by 2 bases, with 5 bases of the junction left unmatched. Germline V gene data show CDR1 as SGHKS and CDR2 as YYEKEE (reference sequence).

The V call is TRBV27, the J call TRBJ1-5; 9 bases line up with TRBD1. The CDR3 contains 15 residues. The germline CDR1 and CDR2 sequences are MNHEY and SMNVEV (reference sequence). Germline trimming cut 2 bases from V and 4 bases from J; bases unmatched to any gene: 3. Here the CDR3 reads CASSLNRGQNQPQHF. In DNA form, the CDR3 reads TGTGCCAGCAGTTTAAACAGGGGGCAGAATCAGCCCCAGCATTTT.

The J gene is TRBJ1-5, the V gene TRBV7-9; TRBD1 matches 9 bases. With V trimmed by 5 bases and J by 6 bases, 8 bases remained unmatched. This CDR3 comprises 15 residues. Germline values: CDR1 SEHNR, CDR2 FQNEAQ (reference sequence). CDR3 sequence: CASSPGTGSGQPQHF. In nucleotides, the CDR3 is TGTGCCAGCAGCCCCGGGACAGGGAGCGGTCAGCCCCAGCATTTT. Full variable domain (rest looked up from reference TRBV7-9 and TRBJ1-5): DTGVSQNPRHKITKRGQNVTFRCDPISEHNRLYWYRQTLGQGPEFLTYFQNEAQLEKSRLLSDRFSAERPKGSFSTLEIQRTEQGDSAMYLCASSPGTGSGQPQHFGDGTRLSIL.

The chain uses TRBV9 and TRBJ2-5, with 7 bases identical to TRBD2. With V trimmed by 3 bases and J by 4 bases, 12 bases remained unmatched. Germline loops: CDR1 SGDLS, CDR2 YYNGEE. This CDR3 spans 16 amino acids. The CDR3 is CASSASRGVRGETQYF. The CDR3 nucleotides are TGTGCCAGCAGCGCGTCTCGGGGGGTGCGGGGAGAGACCCAGTACTTC.